The entry below describes one T cell receptor (beta chain). The CDR3 runs 15 residues. Trimming took off 3 bases at V and 1 base at J, with 13 bases between the two ends. CDR1 is SGHRS, CDR2 YFSETQ, per germline. In the source study's methods: Reference gene primer amplification in the assay estimated nucleated cell counts. Assay: immunoSEQ multiplex PCR; the TCRdb copy retains only in-frame clones and omits some. V, J and clone size reflect that table, while D and trimming were determined from the DNA. The table has around 150,000 clones, about 80% seen once. The data are from a study of blood T cell repertoires in COVID-19. Study-wide context: Material from acute and convalescent COVID-19 was sourced from the United States, Italy and Spain. Sources were T cells, B-cell-depleted T cells, or PBMCs; the material itself was cDNA or gDNA.

The V call is TRBV5-1, the J call TRBJ1-1; D gene unclear. This TCR came from a woman over 75 with acute or convalescent COVID-19. Sequenced material: peripheral blood. The CDR3, as DNA: TGCGCCAGCAGCTCTACCCCCTGGGCGAACACTGAAGCTTTCTTT. Protein: CASSSTPWANTEAFF.